The entry that follows covers one TCR beta chain sequence. Its matching antigen is unknown. This record comes from a study of T-cell memory formation after mild COVID-19. Sample barcodes and UMIs were carried by the TCR alpha and TCR beta cDNA libraries that 5'RACE generated with constant-segment primers. TCRdb recomputed calls from the 5' RACE reads with MiXCR, one row per CDR3 protein. The table records roughly 580,000 distinct CDR3 sequences, 18% of them present only once. V dropped 1 base and J dropped 2; count of bases not matched to a gene: 6. The CDR3 is 16 amino acids. The germline V gene has CDR1 LGHNA and CDR2 YNFKEQ. The study's findings and limits: Second-wave clones that peaked on day 37 lacked confirmed SARS-CoV-2 specificity. That cross-reactive memory joined was suggested by some responding clones appearing in pre-infection memory.

This rearrangement joins TRBV4-2 to TRBJ2-3; 7 bases line up with TRBD2. Material for sequencing was PBMCs or a T cell subset sorted from them (not recorded which). The receptor's source is an adult woman who had mild COVID-19 (a few samples of this study predate the infection). Cell type and time point are not known. As DNA, the CDR3 is TGTGCCAGCAGCCAAGGATCGGCGGGAGACACAGATACGCAGTATTTT. This sequence encodes CASSQGSAGDTDTQYF.